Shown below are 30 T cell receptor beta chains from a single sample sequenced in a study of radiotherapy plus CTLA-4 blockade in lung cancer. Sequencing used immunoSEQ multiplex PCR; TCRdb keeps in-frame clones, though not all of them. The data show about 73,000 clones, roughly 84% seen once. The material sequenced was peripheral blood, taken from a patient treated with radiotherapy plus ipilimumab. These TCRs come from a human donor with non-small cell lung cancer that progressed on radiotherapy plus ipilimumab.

CDR3 DNA sequence: TGTGCCAGCAGAAACGGACTAGCGGGAGGGCGGGCTACGCAGTATTTT. This gives the protein CASRNGLAGGRATQYF. The V call is TRBV2, the J call TRBJ2-3, with 15 nucleotides matching TRBD2. With 6 bases clipped from V and 8 bases from J, the junction kept 9 bases outside the gene matches. Looked up from germline, CDR1 is SNHLY and CDR2 is FYNNEI. This CDR3 comprises 16 residues.

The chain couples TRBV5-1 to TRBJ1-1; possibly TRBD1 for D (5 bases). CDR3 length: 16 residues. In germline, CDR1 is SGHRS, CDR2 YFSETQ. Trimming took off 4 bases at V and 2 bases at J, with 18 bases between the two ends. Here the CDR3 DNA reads TGCGCCAGCAGCCCCCGTGGGGGGGACCGCAACACTGAAGCTTTCTTT. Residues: CASSPRGGDRNTEAFF.

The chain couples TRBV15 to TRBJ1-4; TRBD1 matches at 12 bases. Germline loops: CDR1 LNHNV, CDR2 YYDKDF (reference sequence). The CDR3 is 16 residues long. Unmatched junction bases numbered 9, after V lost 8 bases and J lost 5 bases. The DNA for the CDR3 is TGTGCCACCGCGGGACAGGGGGCGAGGAGGAATGAAAAACTGTTTTTT. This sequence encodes CATAGQGARRNEKLFF.

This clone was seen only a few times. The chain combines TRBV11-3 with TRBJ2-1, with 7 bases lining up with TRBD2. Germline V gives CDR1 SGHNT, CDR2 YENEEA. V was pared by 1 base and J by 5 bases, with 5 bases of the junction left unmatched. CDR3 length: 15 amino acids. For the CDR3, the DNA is TGTGCCAGCAGCTTAGGACTAGCTCCCCACAATGAGCAGTTCTTC. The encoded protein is CASSLGLAPHNEQFF.

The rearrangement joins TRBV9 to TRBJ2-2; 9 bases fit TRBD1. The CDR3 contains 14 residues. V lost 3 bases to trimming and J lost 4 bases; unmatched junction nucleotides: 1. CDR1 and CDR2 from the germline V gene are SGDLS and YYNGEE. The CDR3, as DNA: TGTGCCAGCAGCGCGGGACAGGGCACCGGGGAGCTGTTTTTT. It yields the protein CASSAGQGTGELFF.

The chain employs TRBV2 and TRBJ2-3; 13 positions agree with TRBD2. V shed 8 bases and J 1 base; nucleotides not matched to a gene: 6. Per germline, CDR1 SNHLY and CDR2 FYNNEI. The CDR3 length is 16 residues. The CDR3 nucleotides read TGTGCCAGCGAAAGACTAGCGGGAGGAGGCACAGATACGCAGTATTTT. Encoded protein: CASERLAGGGTDTQYF.

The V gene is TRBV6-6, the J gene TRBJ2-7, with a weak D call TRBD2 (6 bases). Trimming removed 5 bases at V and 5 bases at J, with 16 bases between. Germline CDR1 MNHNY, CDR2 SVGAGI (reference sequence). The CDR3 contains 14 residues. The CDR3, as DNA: TGTGCCAGCAGTACCCGGGACTTCCCTGACGAGCAGTACGTC. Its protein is CASSTRDFPDEQYV.

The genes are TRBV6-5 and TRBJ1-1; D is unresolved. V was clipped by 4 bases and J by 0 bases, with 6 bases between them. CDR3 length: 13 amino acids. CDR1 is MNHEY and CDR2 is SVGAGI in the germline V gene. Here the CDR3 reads CASSFSVNTEAFF. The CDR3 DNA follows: TGTGCCAGCAGTTTTTCAGTGAACACTGAAGCTTTCTTT.

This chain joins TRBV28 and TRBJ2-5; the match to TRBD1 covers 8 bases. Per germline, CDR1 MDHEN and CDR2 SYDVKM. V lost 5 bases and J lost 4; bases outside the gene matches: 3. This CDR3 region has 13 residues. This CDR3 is CASSRQGAETQYF. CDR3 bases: TGTGCCAGCAGTCGGCAGGGGGCAGAGACCCAGTACTTC.

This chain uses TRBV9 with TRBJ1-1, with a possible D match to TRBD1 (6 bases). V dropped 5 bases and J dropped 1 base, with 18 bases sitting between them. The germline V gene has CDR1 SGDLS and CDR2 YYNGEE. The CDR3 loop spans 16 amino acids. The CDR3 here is CASRQPRRGENTEAFF. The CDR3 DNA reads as TGTGCCAGCAGGCAGCCTCGAAGGGGGGAGAACACTGAAGCTTTCTTT.

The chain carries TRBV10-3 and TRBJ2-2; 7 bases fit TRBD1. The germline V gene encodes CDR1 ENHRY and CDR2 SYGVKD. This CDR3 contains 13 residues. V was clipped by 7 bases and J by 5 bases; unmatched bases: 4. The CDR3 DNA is TGTGCCATCAACGGACAGGCAACCGGGGAGCTGTTTTTT. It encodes CAINGQATGELFF.

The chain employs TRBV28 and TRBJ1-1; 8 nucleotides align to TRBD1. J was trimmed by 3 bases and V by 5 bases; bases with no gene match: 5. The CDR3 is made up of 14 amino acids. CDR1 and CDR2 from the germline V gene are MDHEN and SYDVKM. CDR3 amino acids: CASSLRGLDTEAFF. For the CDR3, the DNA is TGTGCCAGCAGTCTCAGGGGGCTGGACACTGAAGCTTTCTTT.

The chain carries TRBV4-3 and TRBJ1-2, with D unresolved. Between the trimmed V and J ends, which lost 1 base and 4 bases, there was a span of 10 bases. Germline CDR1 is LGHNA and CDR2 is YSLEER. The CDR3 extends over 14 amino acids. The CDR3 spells CASSQAIAGYGYTF. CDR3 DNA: TGCGCCAGCAGCCAAGCCATTGCAGGCTATGGCTACACCTTC.

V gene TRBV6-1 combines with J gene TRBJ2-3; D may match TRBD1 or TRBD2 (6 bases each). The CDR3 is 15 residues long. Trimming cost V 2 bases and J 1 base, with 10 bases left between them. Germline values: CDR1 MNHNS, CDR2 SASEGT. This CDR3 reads CASSERGAGTDTQYF. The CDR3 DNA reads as TGTGCCAGCAGTGAAAGGGGGGCGGGCACAGATACGCAGTATTTT.

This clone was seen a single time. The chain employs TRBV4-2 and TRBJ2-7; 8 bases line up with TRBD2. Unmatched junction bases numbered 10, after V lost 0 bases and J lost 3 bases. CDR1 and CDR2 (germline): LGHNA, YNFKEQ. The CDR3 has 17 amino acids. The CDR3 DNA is TGTGCCAGCAGCCAAGAATCGGCGGCGGGAGGTCACTACGAGCAGTACTTC. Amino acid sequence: CASSQESAAGGHYEQYF.

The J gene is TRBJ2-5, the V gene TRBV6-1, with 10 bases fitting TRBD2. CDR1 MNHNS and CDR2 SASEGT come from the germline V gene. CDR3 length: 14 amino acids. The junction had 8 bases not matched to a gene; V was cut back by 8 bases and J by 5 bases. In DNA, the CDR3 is TGTGCCAGCGCCGTAGCGGGAGGAAGGGAGACCCAGTACTTC. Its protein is CASAVAGGRETQYF.

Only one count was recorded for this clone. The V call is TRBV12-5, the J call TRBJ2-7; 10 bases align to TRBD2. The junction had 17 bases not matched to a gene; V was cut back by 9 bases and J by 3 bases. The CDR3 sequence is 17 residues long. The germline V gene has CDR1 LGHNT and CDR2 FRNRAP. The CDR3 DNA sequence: TGTGCTAGCCCGGGGGGACTAGCGCTTCCACGTATCTACGAGCAGTACGTC. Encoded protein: CASPGGLALPRIYEQYV.

This CDR3 is CASRTTANYGYTF. CDR3 DNA sequence: TGTGCCAGCAGGACAACAGCAAACTATGGCTACACCTTC. V is TRBV28 and J is TRBJ1-2; no definite D call. The V end was cut by 6 bases, the J end by 2 bases, with 10 bases between. CDR3 length: 13 amino acids. Per germline, CDR1 MDHEN and CDR2 SYDVKM.

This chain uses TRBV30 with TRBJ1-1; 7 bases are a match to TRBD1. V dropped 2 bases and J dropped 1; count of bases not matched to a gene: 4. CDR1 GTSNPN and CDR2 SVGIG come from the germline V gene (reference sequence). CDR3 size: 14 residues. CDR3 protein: CAWSFGTANTEAFF. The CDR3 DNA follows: TGTGCCTGGAGTTTTGGGACAGCGAACACTGAAGCTTTCTTT.

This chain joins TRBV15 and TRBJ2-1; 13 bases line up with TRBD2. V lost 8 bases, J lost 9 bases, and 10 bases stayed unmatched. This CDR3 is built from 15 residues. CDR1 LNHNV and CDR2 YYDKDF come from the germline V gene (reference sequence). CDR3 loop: CATEPGLAGVSEQFF. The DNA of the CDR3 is TGTGCCACCGAACCCGGACTAGCGGGAGTGAGTGAGCAGTTCTTC.

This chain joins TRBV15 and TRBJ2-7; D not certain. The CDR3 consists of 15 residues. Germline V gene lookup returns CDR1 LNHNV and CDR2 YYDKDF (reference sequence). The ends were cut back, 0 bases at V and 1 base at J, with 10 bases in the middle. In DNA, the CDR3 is TGTGCCACCAGCAGAGATCTAACTACGTCCTACGAGCAGTACTTC. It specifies CATSRDLTTSYEQYF.

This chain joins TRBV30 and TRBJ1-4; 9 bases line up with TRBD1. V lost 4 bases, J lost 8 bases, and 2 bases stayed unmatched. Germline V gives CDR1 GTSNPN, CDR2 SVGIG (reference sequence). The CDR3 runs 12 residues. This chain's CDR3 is CAWNRGPEKLFF. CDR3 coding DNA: TGTGCCTGGAACAGGGGGCCAGAAAAACTGTTTTTT.

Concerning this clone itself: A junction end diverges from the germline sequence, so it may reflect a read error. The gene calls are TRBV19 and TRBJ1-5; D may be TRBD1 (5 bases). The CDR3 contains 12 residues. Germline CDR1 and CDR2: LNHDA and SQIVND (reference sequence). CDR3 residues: CASRIGDQPQHF. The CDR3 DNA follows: TGTGCCAGTAGGATAGGGGATCAGCCCCAGCATTTT.

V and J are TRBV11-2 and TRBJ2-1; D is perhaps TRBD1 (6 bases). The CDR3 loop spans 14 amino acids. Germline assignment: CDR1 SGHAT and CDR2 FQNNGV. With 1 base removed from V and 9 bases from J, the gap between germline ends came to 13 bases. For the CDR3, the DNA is TGTGCCAGCAGCTTAGGCAGGGGTAGCACTGAGCAGTTCTTC. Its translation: CASSLGRGSTEQFF. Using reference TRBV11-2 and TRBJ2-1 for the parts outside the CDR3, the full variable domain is EAGVAQSPRYKIIEKRQSVAFWCNPISGHATLYWYQQILGQGPKLLIQFQNNGVVDDSQLPKDRFSAERLKGVDSTLKIQPAKLEDSAVYLCASSLGRGSTEQFFGPGTRLTVL.

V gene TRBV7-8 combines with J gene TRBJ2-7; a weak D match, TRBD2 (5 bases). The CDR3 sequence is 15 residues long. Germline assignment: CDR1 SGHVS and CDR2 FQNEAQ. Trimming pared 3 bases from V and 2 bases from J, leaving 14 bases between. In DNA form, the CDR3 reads TGTGCCAGCAGCTTCGGGGTTAGAGGCCCCTACGAGCAGTACGTC. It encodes CASSFGVRGPYEQYV.

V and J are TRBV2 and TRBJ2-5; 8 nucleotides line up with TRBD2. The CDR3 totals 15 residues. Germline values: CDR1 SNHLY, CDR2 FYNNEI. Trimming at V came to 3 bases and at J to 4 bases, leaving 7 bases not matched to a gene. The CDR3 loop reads CASSDYSGSGETQYF. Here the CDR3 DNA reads TGTGCCAGCAGTGACTACAGCGGGAGCGGAGAGACCCAGTACTTC.

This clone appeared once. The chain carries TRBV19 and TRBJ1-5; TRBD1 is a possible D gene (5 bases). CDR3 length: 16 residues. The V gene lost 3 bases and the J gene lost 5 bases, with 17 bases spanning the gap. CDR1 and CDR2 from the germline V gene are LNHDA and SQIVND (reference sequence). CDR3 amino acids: CASSIAGREWDQPQHF. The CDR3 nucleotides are TGTGCCAGTAGTATTGCGGGCAGGGAATGGGATCAGCCCCAGCATTTT.

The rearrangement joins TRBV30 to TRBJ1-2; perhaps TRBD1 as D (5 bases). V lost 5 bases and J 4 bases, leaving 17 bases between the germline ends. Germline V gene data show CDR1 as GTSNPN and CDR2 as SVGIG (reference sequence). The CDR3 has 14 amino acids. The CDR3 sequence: CAWAHAGTLYGYTF. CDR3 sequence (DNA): TGTGCCTGGGCCCATGCCGGGACCCTCTATGGCTACACCTTC.

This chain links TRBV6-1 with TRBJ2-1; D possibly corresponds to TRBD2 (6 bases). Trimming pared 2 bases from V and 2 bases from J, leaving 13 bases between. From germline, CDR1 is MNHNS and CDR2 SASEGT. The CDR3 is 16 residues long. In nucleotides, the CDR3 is TGTGCCAGCAGTGAAACGGGACTCGACCCCTACAATGAGCAGTTCTTC. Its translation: CASSETGLDPYNEQFF.

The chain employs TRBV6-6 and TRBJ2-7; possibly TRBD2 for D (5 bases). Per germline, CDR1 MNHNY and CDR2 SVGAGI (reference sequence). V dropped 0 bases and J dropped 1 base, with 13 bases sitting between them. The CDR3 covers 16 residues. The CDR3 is CASSYSELVSSYEQYV. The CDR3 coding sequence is TGTGCCAGCAGTTACTCTGAACTAGTGTCGTCCTACGAGCAGTACGTC.